The table lists the clone carrying this TCR beta chain with many counts. A junction boundary mismatches the germline segment, possibly from a read error. Per germline, CDR1 MNHEY and CDR2 SVGAGI. CDR3 size: 15 residues. This entry comes from a study of T-cell reconstitution after alpha-beta-depleted transplantation in children. It was with unique molecular identifiers that the TCRbeta library was prepared. TCRdb independently ran MiXCR on the PCR reads; one entry per CDR3 protein. The top ten hold roughly 28% of the sample, which has 200,000 to 250,000 distinct CDR3 sequences, 11% seen once. The chain has TRBV6-5 and TRBJ2-1; 10 bases map to TRBD2. The receptor comes from a child younger than two with acute myeloid leukemia, due to receive a stem cell transplant. This sample comprised PBMCs, obtained before TCRalphabeta/CD19-depleted stem cell transplant. The DNA for the CDR3 is TGTGCCAGCAGTTTGACTAGCGGGTATGGCAATGACCAGTTCTTC. Encoded protein: CASSLTSGYGNDQFF.